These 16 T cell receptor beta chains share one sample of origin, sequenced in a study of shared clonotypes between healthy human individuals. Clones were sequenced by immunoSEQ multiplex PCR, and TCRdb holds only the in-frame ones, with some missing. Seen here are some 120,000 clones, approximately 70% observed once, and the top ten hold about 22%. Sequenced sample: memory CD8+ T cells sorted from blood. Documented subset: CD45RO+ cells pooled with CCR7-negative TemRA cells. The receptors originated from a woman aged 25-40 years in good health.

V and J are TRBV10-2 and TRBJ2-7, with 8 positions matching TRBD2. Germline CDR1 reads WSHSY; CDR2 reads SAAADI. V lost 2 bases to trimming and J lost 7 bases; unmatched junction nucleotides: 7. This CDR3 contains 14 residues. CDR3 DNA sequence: TGCGCCAGCAGTGAGACCGGGAGGGCCTCTGAGCAGTACTTC. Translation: CASSETGRASEQYF.

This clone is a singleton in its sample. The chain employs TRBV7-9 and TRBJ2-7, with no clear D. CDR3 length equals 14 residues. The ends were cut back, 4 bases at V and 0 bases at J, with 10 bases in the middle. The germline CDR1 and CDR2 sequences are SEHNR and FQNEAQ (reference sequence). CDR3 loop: CASSSTTNSYEQYF. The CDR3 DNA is TGTGCCAGCAGCTCAACGACGAACTCCTACGAGCAGTACTTC.

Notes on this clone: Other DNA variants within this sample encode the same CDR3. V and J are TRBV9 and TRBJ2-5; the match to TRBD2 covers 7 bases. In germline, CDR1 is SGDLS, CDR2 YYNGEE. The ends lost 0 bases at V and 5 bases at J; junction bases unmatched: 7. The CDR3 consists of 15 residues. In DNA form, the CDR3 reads TGTGCCAGCAGCGTAGGAGGAGCGGGAACGGAGACCCAGTACTTC. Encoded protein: CASSVGGAGTETQYF.

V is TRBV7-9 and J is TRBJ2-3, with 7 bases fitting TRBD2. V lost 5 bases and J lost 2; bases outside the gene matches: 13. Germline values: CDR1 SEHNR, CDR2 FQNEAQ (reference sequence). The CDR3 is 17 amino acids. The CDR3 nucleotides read TGTGCCAGCAGCAAAGCCCGGCTAGCGGAAAACACAGATACGCAGTATTTT. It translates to CASSKARLAENTDTQYF.

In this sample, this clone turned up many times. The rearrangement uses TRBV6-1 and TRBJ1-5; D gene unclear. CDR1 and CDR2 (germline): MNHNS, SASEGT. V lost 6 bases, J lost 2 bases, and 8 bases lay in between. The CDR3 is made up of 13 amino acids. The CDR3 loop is CASRAVGNQPQHF. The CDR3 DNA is TGTGCCAGCAGGGCGGTCGGCAATCAGCCCCAGCATTTT.

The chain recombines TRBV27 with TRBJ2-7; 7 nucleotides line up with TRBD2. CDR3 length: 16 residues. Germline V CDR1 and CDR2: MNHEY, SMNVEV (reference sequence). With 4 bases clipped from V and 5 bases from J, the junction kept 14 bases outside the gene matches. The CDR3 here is CASSSRIREGPDEQYF. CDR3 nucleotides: TGTGCCAGCAGTTCCCGGATAAGGGAGGGCCCCGACGAGCAGTACTTC.

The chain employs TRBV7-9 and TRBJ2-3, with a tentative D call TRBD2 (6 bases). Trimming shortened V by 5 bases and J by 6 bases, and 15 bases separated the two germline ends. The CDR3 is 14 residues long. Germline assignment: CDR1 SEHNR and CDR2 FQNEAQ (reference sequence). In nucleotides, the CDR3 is TGTGCCAGCAGCCAGGGACTCGTTCCGGATACGCAGTATTTT. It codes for CASSQGLVPDTQYF.

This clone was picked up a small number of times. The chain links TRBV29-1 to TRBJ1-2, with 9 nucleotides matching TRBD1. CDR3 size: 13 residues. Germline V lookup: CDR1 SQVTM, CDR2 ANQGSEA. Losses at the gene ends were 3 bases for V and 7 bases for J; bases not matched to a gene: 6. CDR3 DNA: TGCAGCGTTGATGAGGACAGGGGCCTTGGCTACACCTTC. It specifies CSVDEDRGLGYTF.

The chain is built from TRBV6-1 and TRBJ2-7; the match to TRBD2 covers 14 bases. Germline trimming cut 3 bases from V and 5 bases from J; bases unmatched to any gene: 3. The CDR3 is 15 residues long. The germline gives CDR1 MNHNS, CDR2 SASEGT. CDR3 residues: CASSEGTSGSNEQYF. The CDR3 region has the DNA TGTGCCAGCAGTGAGGGGACTAGCGGGAGCAACGAGCAGTACTTC.

CDR3 residues: CASRFPAQREGNTEAFF. CDR3 coding DNA: TGTGCCAGCAGGTTCCCTGCACAGCGCGAAGGTAACACTGAAGCTTTCTTT. The chain combines TRBV7-9 with TRBJ1-1; no clear D. CDR3 length: 17 residues. Germline V CDR1 and CDR2: SEHNR, FQNEAQ (reference sequence). V was shortened by 6 bases and J by 2 bases, with 22 bases between the two germline ends.

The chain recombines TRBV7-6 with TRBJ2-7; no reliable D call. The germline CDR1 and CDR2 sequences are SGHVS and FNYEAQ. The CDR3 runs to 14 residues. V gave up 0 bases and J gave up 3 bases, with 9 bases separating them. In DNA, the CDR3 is TGTGCCAGCAGCTTAGCGCTAGGGATCTACGAGCAGTACTTC. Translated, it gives CASSLALGIYEQYF. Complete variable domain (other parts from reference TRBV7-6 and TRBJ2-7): GAGVSQSPRYKVTKRGQDVALRCDPISGHVSLYWYRQALGQGPEFLTYFNYEAQQDKSGLPNDRFSAERPEGSISTLTIQRTEQRDSAMYRCASSLALGIYEQYFGPGTRLTVT.

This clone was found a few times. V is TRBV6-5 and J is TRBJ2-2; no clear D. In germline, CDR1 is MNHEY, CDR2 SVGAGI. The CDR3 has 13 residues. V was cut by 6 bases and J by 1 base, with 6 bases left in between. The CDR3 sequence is CASRRGNTGELFF. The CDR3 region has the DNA TGTGCCAGCAGGCGAGGGAACACCGGGGAGCTGTTTTTT.

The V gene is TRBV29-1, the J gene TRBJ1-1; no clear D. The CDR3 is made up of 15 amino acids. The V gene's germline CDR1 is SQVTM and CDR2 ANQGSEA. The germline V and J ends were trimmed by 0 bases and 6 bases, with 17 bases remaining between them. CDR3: CSVEDFRSLLSEAFF. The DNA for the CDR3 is TGCAGCGTTGAAGATTTTAGGAGTTTGCTATCTGAAGCTTTCTTT.

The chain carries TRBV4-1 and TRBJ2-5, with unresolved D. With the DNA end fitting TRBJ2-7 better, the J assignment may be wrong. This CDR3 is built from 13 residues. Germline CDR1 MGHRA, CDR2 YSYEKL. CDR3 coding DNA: TGCGCCAGTGCGGAGAGGAGCTCCTACGAGCAGTACTTC. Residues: CASAERSSYEQYF.

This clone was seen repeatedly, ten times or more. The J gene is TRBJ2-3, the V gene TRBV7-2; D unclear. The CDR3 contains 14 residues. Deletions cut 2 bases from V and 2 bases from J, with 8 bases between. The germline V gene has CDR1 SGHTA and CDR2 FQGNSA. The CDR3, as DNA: TGTGCCAGCAGCTTATGGACGGTCACAGATACGCAGTATTTT. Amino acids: CASSLWTVTDTQYF.

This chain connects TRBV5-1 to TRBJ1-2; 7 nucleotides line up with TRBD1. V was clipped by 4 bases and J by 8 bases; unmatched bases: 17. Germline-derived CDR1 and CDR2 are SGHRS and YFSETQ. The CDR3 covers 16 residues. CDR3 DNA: TGCGCCAGCAGCCCTTCCGGGACAGACCTGCTCGGGGGCTACACCTTC. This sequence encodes CASSPSGTDLLGGYTF.